Each of the 9 T cell receptor beta chains below was sequenced from the same sample in a study of blood T cell repertoires in COVID-19 (dated by TCRdb to about 2020). Libraries were prepared through the immunoSEQ multiplex PCR assay. This is the immuneACCESS table as TCRdb keeps it, with only in-frame sequences that have V and J called. A part of the clones is gone; compared with another copy, unresolved V genes explain less than half, and the rest is unexplained. The table for this sample lists about 54,000 clones; less than 95% of them were counted only once. The ten biggest clones cover 8% to 9% of the sample. Material for sequencing was peripheral blood. The receptors shown here come from a middle-aged woman with active COVID-19.

The sample holds a few counts of this clone. CDR3 nucleotide sequence: TGTGCCAGCAGCGCCCGGGACAGGGAAGCCTACGAGCAGTACTTC. This encodes CASSARDREAYEQYF. This chain joins TRBV5-4 and TRBJ2-7; 9 bases fit TRBD1. This CDR3 comprises 15 residues. Germline V CDR1 and CDR2: SGHNT, YYREEE (reference sequence). The J segment lost 2 bases and the V segment lost 4 bases, leaving 7 bases of the junction unmatched.

This clone was observed once. The chain uses TRBV5-6 and TRBJ2-5; 7 positions match TRBD2. Germline V gene sequence: CDR1 SGHDT, CDR2 YYEEEE. This CDR3 has 14 residues. V shed 5 bases and J 5 bases; nucleotides not matched to a gene: 9. CDR3 residues: CASRPAGVRETQYF. The CDR3 bases are TGTGCCAGCAGGCCGGCGGGGGTGAGGGAGACCCAGTACTTC.

V and J are TRBV9 and TRBJ2-5, with a tentative D call TRBD2 (5 bases). The CDR3 is 14 residues long. Germline V gene lookup returns CDR1 SGDLS and CDR2 YYNGEE. The V and J ends lost 0 bases and 0 bases respectively, with 6 bases between them. The CDR3, as DNA: TGTGCCAGCAGCGTAGGTAGCGACCAAGAGACCCAGTACTTC. It codes for CASSVGSDQETQYF.

The chain combines TRBV3-1 (or the pseudogene TRBV3-2) with TRBJ2-2, with D perhaps matching TRBD1 (5 bases). CDR3 size: 16 residues. Germline CDR1 is LGHDT and CDR2 is YNNKEL (reference sequence). V was trimmed by 0 bases and J by 7 bases, leaving 15 bases between them. CDR3 in DNA: TGTGCCAGCAGCCAAGATGTTCAGACCCAGGGCGGGGAGCTGTTTTTT. This encodes CASSQDVQTQGGELFF.

This chain connects TRBV6-1 to TRBJ1-5; the D gene is possibly TRBD1 (6 bases). Germline CDR1 is MNHNS and CDR2 is SASEGT. V lost 6 bases to trimming and J lost 1 base, with 13 bases between them. The CDR3 contains 15 residues. CDR3 sequence reads: CASRNFRGSNQPQHF. Written as DNA, the CDR3 is TGTGCCAGCAGAAATTTCAGGGGAAGCAATCAGCCCCAGCATTTT.

V usage is TRBV19 and J usage is TRBJ1-2; no definite D call. V was trimmed by 3 bases and J by 0 bases, leaving 11 bases between them. Germline CDR1 is LNHDA and CDR2 is SQIVND (reference sequence). The CDR3 runs to 15 residues. The CDR3 protein is CASSIPSQANYGYTF. The CDR3, as DNA: TGTGCCAGTAGTATCCCCTCCCAGGCTAACTATGGCTACACCTTC.

This rearrangement joins TRBV2 to TRBJ1-2, with D maybe TRBD1 (5 bases). Germline values: CDR1 SNHLY, CDR2 FYNNEI. V was shortened by 3 bases and J by 8 bases, with 13 bases between the two germline ends. The CDR3 is made up of 13 amino acids. CDR3 sequence (DNA): TGTGCCAGCAGTGAGGGCAGGGCCCGGGGCTACACCTTC. Its protein is CASSEGRARGYTF.

CDR3: CASSLSGQRQYF. The CDR3 bases are TGTGCCAGCAGCTTATCTGGACAGAGGCAGTACTTC. V and J are TRBV7-9 and TRBJ2-7, with D maybe TRBD1 (6 bases). The length of the CDR3 is 12 residues. CDR1 and CDR2 from the germline V gene are SEHNR and FQNEAQ (reference sequence). Trimming stripped 2 bases from V and 9 bases from J, with 11 bases between. The full variable domain, its missing parts supplied by reference TRBV7-9 and TRBJ2-7, is DTGVSQNPRHKITKRGQNVTFRCDPISEHNRLYWYRQTLGQGPEFLTYFQNEAQLEKSRLLSDRFSAERPKGSFSTLEIQRTEQGDSAMYLCASSLSGQRQYFGPGTRLTVT.

This clone was seen a single time. The chain links TRBV30 to TRBJ2-2; TRBD1 aligns across 7 bases. The length of the CDR3 is 14 residues. The germline V gene encodes CDR1 GTSNPN and CDR2 SVGIG (reference sequence). The trim removed 3 bases at V and 0 bases at J, leaving 1 base unmatched. In nucleotides, the CDR3 is TGTGCCTGGAGAGGGGGCTCGAACACCGGGGAGCTGTTTTTT. It yields the protein CAWRGGSNTGELFF.